This TCR beta chain was sequenced during a study of T cells in Graves' hyperthyroidism and ophthalmopathy. Patients with uncontrolled infections, other autoimmune diseases, pregnancy or lactation were excluded. The CDR3 is 13 amino acids. Per the germline V gene, CDR1 is MNHEY and CDR2 is SVGEGT. Trimming left V 0 bases short and J 7 bases short, with 9 bases between. Template material for amplifying TCR beta CDR3 regions consisted of RNA transcripts. A first-round RT-PCR of the TCR CDR3 used the HTBI primer set. TCRdb reprocessed the multiplex PCR reads via MiXCR and lists one record per CDR3 protein. The sample has about 260,000 distinct CDR3 sequences; under 30% are singletons. There are many counts of this clonotype.

This TCR was sampled from a man in his forties with Graves' hyperthyroidism that later progressed to Graves' ophthalmopathy. Sequencing was carried out using blood. The rearrangement joins TRBV6-2 or TRBV6-3 to TRBJ1-2; weak D call: TRBD1 (5 bases). The CDR3 nucleotides are TGTGCCAGCAGTTACTCGTGGGACGGTGGCTACACCTTC. Translation gives CASSYSWDGGYTF.